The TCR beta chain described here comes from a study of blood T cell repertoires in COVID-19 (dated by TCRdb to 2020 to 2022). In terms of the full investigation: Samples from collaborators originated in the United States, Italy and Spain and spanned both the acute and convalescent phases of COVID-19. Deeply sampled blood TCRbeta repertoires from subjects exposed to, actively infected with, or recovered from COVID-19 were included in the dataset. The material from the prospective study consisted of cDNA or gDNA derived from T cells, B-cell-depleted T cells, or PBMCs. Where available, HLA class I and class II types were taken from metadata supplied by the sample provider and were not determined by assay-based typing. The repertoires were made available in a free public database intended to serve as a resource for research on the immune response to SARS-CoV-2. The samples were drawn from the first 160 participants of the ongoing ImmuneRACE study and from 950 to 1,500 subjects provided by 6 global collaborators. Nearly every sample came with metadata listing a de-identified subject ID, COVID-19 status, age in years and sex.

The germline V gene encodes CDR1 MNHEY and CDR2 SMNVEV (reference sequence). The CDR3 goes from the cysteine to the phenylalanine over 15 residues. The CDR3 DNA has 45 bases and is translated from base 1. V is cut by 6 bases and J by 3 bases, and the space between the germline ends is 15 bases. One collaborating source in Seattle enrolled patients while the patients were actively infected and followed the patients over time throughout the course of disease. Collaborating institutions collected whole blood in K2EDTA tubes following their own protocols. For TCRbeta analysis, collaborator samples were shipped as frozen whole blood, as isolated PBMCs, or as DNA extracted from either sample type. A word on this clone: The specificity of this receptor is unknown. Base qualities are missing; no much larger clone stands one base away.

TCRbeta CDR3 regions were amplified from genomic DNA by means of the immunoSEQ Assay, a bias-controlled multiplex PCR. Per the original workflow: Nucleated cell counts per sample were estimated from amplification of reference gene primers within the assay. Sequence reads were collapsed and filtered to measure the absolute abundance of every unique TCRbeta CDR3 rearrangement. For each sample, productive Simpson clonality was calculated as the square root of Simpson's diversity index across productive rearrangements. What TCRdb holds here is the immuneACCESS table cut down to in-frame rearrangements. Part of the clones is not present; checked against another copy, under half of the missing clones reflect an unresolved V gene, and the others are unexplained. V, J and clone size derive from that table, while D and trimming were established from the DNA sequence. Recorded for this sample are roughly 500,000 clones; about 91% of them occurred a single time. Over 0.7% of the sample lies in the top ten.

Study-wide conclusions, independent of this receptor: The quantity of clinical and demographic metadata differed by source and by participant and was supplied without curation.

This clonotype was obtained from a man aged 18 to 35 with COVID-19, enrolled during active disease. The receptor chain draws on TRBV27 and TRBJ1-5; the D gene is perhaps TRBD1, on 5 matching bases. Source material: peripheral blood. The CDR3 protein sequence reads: CASSHIWGDNQPQHF. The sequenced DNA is TGTGCCAGCAGCCATATCTGGGGGGACAATCAGCCCCAGCATTTT.